These 32 T cell receptor beta chains came from one sample sequenced in a study of cytomegalovirus exposure and HLA in healthy donors. Primers for the PCR totalled 60 Vbeta and 13 Jbeta. Sequenced by immunoSEQ multiplex PCR; TCRdb stores in-frame clones only, minus some. The table lists roughly 100,000 clones, 60% to 80% of them singletons. Sequencing was carried out using PBMCs. These receptors all come from a woman in her fifties or sixties in good health and CMV-seropositive.

CDR3 nucleotides: TGCGCCAGCAGCTTGACTAGCTCCTACAATGAGCAGTTCTTC. Translation gives CASSLTSSYNEQFF. This chain links TRBV5-1 with TRBJ2-1; a possible D gene is TRBD2 (5 bases). CDR1 is SGHRS and CDR2 is YFSETQ in the germline V gene. This CDR3 is 14 amino acids long. The V end lost 1 base, the J end lost 0 bases, and 5 bases lay between the germline ends.

The chain uses TRBV5-1 and TRBJ2-5; 13 bases align to TRBD2. The CDR3 runs 18 residues. V was clipped by 1 base and J by 5 bases; unmatched bases: 11. CDR1 and CDR2 (germline): SGHRS, YFSETQ. CDR3 sequence (DNA): TGCGCCAGCAGCTTGTCTGCCCGGACTAGCGGGAGATTTGAGACCCAGTACTTC. Its protein is CASSLSARTSGRFETQYF. Complete variable domain (other parts from reference TRBV5-1 and TRBJ2-5): KAGVTQTPRYLIKTRGQQVTLSCSPISGHRSVSWYQQTPGQGLQFLFEYFSETQRNKGNFPGRFSGRQFSNSRSEMNVSTLELGDSALYLCASSLSARTSGRFETQYFGPGTRLLVL.

This clone was detected only once. V gene TRBV28 combines with J gene TRBJ2-3, with D unresolved. The CDR3 is 12 amino acids. Looked up from germline, CDR1 is MDHEN and CDR2 is SYDVKM. V lost 3 bases and J lost 7, with 8 bases in between. CDR3 DNA: TGTGCCAGCAGTTTCGGAGCTAATACGCAGTATTTT. This sequence encodes CASSFGANTQYF. The variable domain in full, completed from reference TRBV28 and TRBJ2-3, reads DVKVTQSSRYLVKRTGEKVFLECVQDMDHENMFWYRQDPGLGLRLIYFSYDVKMKEKGDIPEGYSVSREKKERFSLILESASTNQTSMYLCASSFGANTQYFGPGTRLTVL.

The CDR3 loop reads CASSLGLAYTDTQYF. CDR3 coding DNA: TGCGCCAGCAGCTTGGGACTAGCGTACACAGATACGCAGTATTTT. The genes are TRBV5-1 and TRBJ2-3; 8 bases match TRBD2. Unmatched junction bases numbered 2, after V lost 0 bases and J lost 2 bases. The CDR3 totals 15 residues. Germline CDR1 is SGHRS and CDR2 is YFSETQ.

The chain couples TRBV7-8 to TRBJ2-3; TRBD1 matches 7 bases. The CDR3 has 14 amino acids. CDR1 is SGHVS, CDR2 FQNEAQ, per germline. V was clipped by 7 bases and J by 1 base; unmatched bases: 5. CDR3 region: CASKTGSGTDTQYF. As DNA, the CDR3 is TGTGCCAGCAAGACAGGGTCGGGCACAGATACGCAGTATTTT.

V and J are TRBV5-8 and TRBJ2-5, with a possible D match to TRBD2 (5 bases). Germline lookup yields CDR1 SGHTS and CDR2 YDEGEE. V shed 4 bases and J shed 5 bases, with 18 bases lying between them. The CDR3 consists of 15 residues. CDR3 sequence reads: CASSLGRGSTETQYF. The CDR3 DNA reads as TGTGCCAGCAGCCTTGGCCGGGGATCCACGGAGACCCAGTACTTC.

The table lists this clone with a few counts. V and J are TRBV6-4 and TRBJ2-3; 8 nucleotides align to TRBD2. This CDR3 is 15 amino acids long. V was pared by 3 bases and J by 1 base, with 3 bases of the junction left unmatched. Germline loops: CDR1 MRHNA, CDR2 SNTAGT. CDR3 nucleotides: TGTGCCAGCAGTGAAGAGACTAGCGGCACAGATACGCAGTATTTT. As protein: CASSEETSGTDTQYF.

This sequence joins TRBV11-2 and TRBJ2-7; 7 nucleotides match TRBD1. CDR1 and CDR2 (germline): SGHAT, FQNNGV. Trimming took 5 bases from V and 2 from J; bases not matched to a gene: 9. The CDR3 loop spans 15 amino acids. CDR3: CASSPRTGGPYEQYF. As DNA, the CDR3 is TGTGCCAGCAGCCCGCGGACAGGCGGCCCCTACGAGCAGTACTTC.

The chain links TRBV5-4 to TRBJ1-1, with 8 nucleotides matching TRBD1. CDR3 length: 15 amino acids. The germline V gene encodes CDR1 SGHNT and CDR2 YYREEE (reference sequence). V was clipped by 4 bases and J by 1 base; unmatched bases: 6. CDR3 amino acids: CASSVDRDPNTEAFF. CDR3 coding DNA: TGTGCCAGCAGCGTGGACAGGGATCCGAACACTGAAGCTTTCTTT.

The CDR3 loop is CAWSGGREWGEQFF. For the CDR3, the DNA is TGTGCCTGGAGTGGGGGGCGGGAGTGGGGTGAGCAGTTCTTC. The chain is built from TRBV30 and TRBJ2-1, with D tentatively TRBD2 (7 bases). V lost 1 base and J lost 9, with 16 bases in between. This CDR3 has 14 amino acids. Germline V CDR1 and CDR2: GTSNPN, SVGIG (reference sequence).

In its sample, this clone was seen a few times. The chain uses TRBV2 and TRBJ1-1, with no clear D. V lost 5 bases and J 3 bases, leaving 13 bases between the germline ends. This CDR3 spans 14 amino acids. Germline lookup yields CDR1 SNHLY and CDR2 FYNNEI. The CDR3 region has the DNA TGTGCCAGCAGTATCCGGGTCATGGACACTGAAGCTTTCTTT. Translation gives CASSIRVMDTEAFF.

This chain links TRBV7-3 with TRBJ1-2; D might be TRBD1 (5 bases). The CDR3 is 13 amino acids. Germline V gives CDR1 SGHTA, CDR2 FQGTGA. The V end lost 0 bases, the J end lost 7 bases, and 9 bases lay between the germline ends. For the CDR3, the DNA is TGTGCCAGCAGCTTAACCGGGGGTCTTGGCTACACCTTC. It is translated as CASSLTGGLGYTF.

CDR3: CASSASNRATNEKLFF. CDR3 sequence (DNA): TGTGCCAGCAGCGCTTCGAACAGGGCAACTAATGAAAAACTGTTTTTT. The chain uses TRBV7-9 and TRBJ1-4; D may be TRBD1 (6 bases). CDR1 and CDR2 (germline): SEHNR, FQNEAQ (reference sequence). The CDR3 totals 16 residues. Deletions cut 5 bases from V and 0 bases from J, with 13 bases between.

The rearrangement links TRBV28 to TRBJ2-7; possibly TRBD1 for D (6 bases). This CDR3 is 14 amino acids long. Trimming took 8 bases from V and 0 from J, leaving 14 bases between them. Germline lookup yields CDR1 MDHEN and CDR2 SYDVKM. The CDR3 loop is CASPLGAGSYEQYF. In nucleotides, the CDR3 is TGTGCCAGCCCTTTGGGGGCGGGCTCCTACGAGCAGTACTTC.

Turning to this clone: At one end, the junction sequence differs from germline, possibly due to a read error. Other DNA sequences from this sample encode an identical CDR3 as well. The chain couples TRBV6-5 to TRBJ2-2, with 10 nucleotides matching TRBD2. The CDR3 has 15 amino acids. CDR1 is MNHEY and CDR2 is SVGAGI in the germline V gene. Here the CDR3 reads CASSYGLADTGELFF. CDR3 DNA: TGTGCCAGCAGTTATGGACTAGCGGACACTGGGGAGCTGTTTTTT.

The rearrangement uses TRBV5-4 and TRBJ1-2; 7 bases agree with TRBD1. The germline V gene has CDR1 SGHNT and CDR2 YYREEE (reference sequence). The CDR3 extends over 15 amino acids. V dropped 4 bases and J dropped 8; count of bases not matched to a gene: 14. The CDR3 DNA reads TGTGCCAGCAGCCGAGACCCCGGGACAGTCGACGGCTACACCTTC. Encoded protein: CASSRDPGTVDGYTF.

The rearrangement links TRBV6-4 to TRBJ2-7, with D unresolved. V shed 4 bases and J shed 6 bases, with 4 bases lying between them. CDR1 and CDR2 (germline): MRHNA, SNTAGT. The CDR3 is 10 residues long. Here the CDR3 DNA reads TGTGCCAGCAGTGGGCCCGAGCAGTACTTC. Its protein is CASSGPEQYF.

This chain joins TRBV4-2 and TRBJ2-5, with TRBD2 matching 8 bases. The CDR3 sequence is 15 residues long. The V gene end was trimmed by 4 bases and the J gene end by 4 bases; junction bases not matched to a gene: 8. CDR1 and CDR2 from the germline V gene are LGHNA and YNFKEQ. CDR3 DNA: TGTGCCAGCAGCCCCAACCCCGGGACTAGAGAGACCCAGTACTTC. Translating it yields CASSPNPGTRETQYF.

This chain links TRBV27 with TRBJ2-3, with D possibly matching TRBD2 (6 bases). The CDR3 spans 16 residues. V was trimmed by 2 bases and J by 5 bases, leaving 17 bases between them. The germline CDR1 and CDR2 sequences are MNHEY and SMNVEV (reference sequence). DNA for the CDR3: TGTGCCAGCAGTTTAAGGCGGGGTCAGGGTGTAGATACGCAGTATTTT. Its protein is CASSLRRGQGVDTQYF.

The CDR3 sequence is CAISGVGHSVGYTF. The CDR3 coding sequence is TGTGCCATCAGTGGAGTTGGCCACAGTGTGGGCTACACCTTC. This rearrangement joins TRBV10-3 to TRBJ1-2; D remains ambiguous. Germline V gene lookup returns CDR1 ENHRY and CDR2 SYGVKD. V was clipped by 4 bases and J by 8 bases, with 17 bases between them. CDR3 length equals 14 residues.

The rearrangement uses TRBV5-1 and TRBJ2-7, with TRBD1 matching over 9 bases. The CDR3 length is 14 residues. Germline V lookup: CDR1 SGHRS, CDR2 YFSETQ. Unmatched junction bases numbered 5, after V lost 4 bases and J lost 3 bases. The CDR3 sequence is CASSPGQGIYEQYF. CDR3 nucleotides: TGCGCCAGCAGCCCAGGACAGGGGATCTACGAGCAGTACTTC. The variable domain in full, completed from reference TRBV5-1 and TRBJ2-7, reads KAGVTQTPRYLIKTRGQQVTLSCSPISGHRSVSWYQQTPGQGLQFLFEYFSETQRNKGNFPGRFSGRQFSNSRSEMNVSTLELGDSALYLCASSPGQGIYEQYFGPGTRLTVT.

This clone was counted once. V is TRBV7-2 and J is TRBJ2-1; TRBD1 might be the D (5 bases). Germline values: CDR1 SGHTA, CDR2 FQGNSA. With 5 bases removed from V and 6 bases from J, the gap between germline ends came to 17 bases. The CDR3 extends over 15 amino acids. In nucleotides, the CDR3 is TGTGCCAGCAGCCCCCCGTGGGTAACAGGCAATGAGCAGTTCTTC. Encoded protein: CASSPPWVTGNEQFF.

This chain joins TRBV7-9 and TRBJ1-1; D call uncertain. The CDR3 spans 15 residues. The V end lost 1 base, the J end lost 4 bases, and 13 bases lay between the germline ends. CDR1 and CDR2 (germline): SEHNR, FQNEAQ (reference sequence). The CDR3: CASSLVEGLGTEAFF. The CDR3 coding sequence is TGTGCCAGCAGCTTAGTCGAGGGATTGGGCACTGAAGCTTTCTTT.

This clone has just a few counts. J is TRBJ2-3 and V is TRBV2; 14 nucleotides line up with TRBD2. J lost 4 bases, V lost 6 bases, and 3 bases had no gene match. The CDR3 runs to 15 residues. Germline V CDR1 and CDR2: SNHLY, FYNNEI. CDR3 residues: CASRATSGRADTQYF. CDR3 DNA: TGTGCCAGCAGGGCGACTAGCGGGAGGGCAGATACGCAGTATTTT.

The V call is TRBV19, the J call TRBJ2-3; 7 bases match TRBD1. Germline CDR1 reads LNHDA; CDR2 reads SQIVND (reference sequence). The CDR3 length is 14 residues. The J segment lost 2 bases and the V segment lost 4 bases, leaving 3 bases of the junction unmatched. The CDR3 reads CASSTGQNTDTQYF. The CDR3, as DNA: TGTGCCAGTAGTACGGGACAGAACACAGATACGCAGTATTTT.

The rearrangement joins TRBV9 to TRBJ2-3; D is possibly TRBD2 (5 bases). Germline V gene lookup returns CDR1 SGDLS and CDR2 YYNGEE. Trimming cost V 0 bases and J 1 base, with 9 bases left between them. The CDR3 totals 15 residues. Here the CDR3 DNA reads TGTGCCAGCAGCGTAGCCCCCGGGGGCACAGATACGCAGTATTTT. Its protein product is CASSVAPGGTDTQYF. The entire variable domain, with the rest obtained from reference TRBV9 and TRBJ2-3, is as follows: DSGVTQTPKHLITATGQRVTLRCSPRSGDLSVYWYQQSLDQGLQFLIQYYNGEERAKGNILERFSAQQFPDLHSELNLSSLELGDSALYFCASSVAPGGTDTQYFGPGTRLTVL.

This clone was observed a handful of times. V and J are TRBV28 and TRBJ1-5, with D uncertain. The V and J ends lost 5 bases and 5 bases respectively, with 10 bases between them. Looked up from germline, CDR1 is MDHEN and CDR2 is SYDVKM. CDR3 length equals 13 residues. As DNA, the CDR3 is TGTGCCAGCAGTGAACAGAATGATCAGCCCCAGCATTTT. Translating it yields CASSEQNDQPQHF. Variable domain in full (rest from reference TRBV28 and TRBJ1-5): DVKVTQSSRYLVKRTGEKVFLECVQDMDHENMFWYRQDPGLGLRLIYFSYDVKMKEKGDIPEGYSVSREKKERFSLILESASTNQTSMYLCASSEQNDQPQHFGDGTRLSIL.

The CDR3 protein is CASSKTDCSSYEQYF. The CDR3 coding sequence is TGTGCCAGCAGCAAAACGGACTGTAGCTCCTACGAGCAGTACTTC. This chain connects TRBV21-1 to TRBJ2-7; the table's D call, TRBD2, has no DNA check behind it. TRBV21-1 has pseudogene status. The CDR3 spans 15 residues.

The rearrangement joins TRBV30 to TRBJ1-6; D is perhaps TRBD1 (5 bases). The germline CDR1 and CDR2 sequences are GTSNPN and SVGIG (reference sequence). Trimming removed 4 bases from V and 7 bases from J, with 11 bases in between. The CDR3 loop spans 13 amino acids. The CDR3, as DNA: TGTGCCTGGAACCAGGGCCAAAATTCACCCCTCCACTTT. It is translated as CAWNQGQNSPLHF. Drawing the rest from reference TRBV30 and TRBJ1-6, the complete variable domain is SQTIHQWPATLVQPVGSPLSLECTVEGTSNPNLYWYRQAAGRGLQLLFYSVGIGQISSEVPQNLSASRPQDRQFILSSKKLLLSDSGFYLCAWNQGQNSPLHFGNGTRLTVT.

V gene TRBV11-2 combines with J gene TRBJ2-7; TRBD2 matches at 8 bases. With V trimmed by 2 bases and J by 5 bases, 14 bases remained unmatched. The germline V gene has CDR1 SGHAT and CDR2 FQNNGV. The CDR3 covers 17 residues. The CDR3 sequence is CASSLYPLGGLAHEQYF. In nucleotides, the CDR3 is TGTGCCAGCAGCTTATACCCACTGGGCGGACTAGCCCACGAGCAGTACTTC.

This sequence joins TRBV25-1 and TRBJ2-7, with a tentative D call TRBD1 (5 bases). The germline V gene has CDR1 MGHDK and CDR2 SYGVNS. The CDR3 is made up of 14 amino acids. V dropped 6 bases and J dropped 2 bases, with 14 bases sitting between them. The CDR3: CASSNDRKAYEQYF. As DNA, the CDR3 is TGTGCCAGCAGCAATGACAGAAAAGCCTACGAGCAGTACTTC.

This clone was counted only a few times. The chain links TRBV7-9 to TRBJ2-1; 7 nucleotides line up with TRBD2. Looked up from germline, CDR1 is SEHNR and CDR2 is FQNEAQ (reference sequence). There are 16 residues in the CDR3. V was clipped by 4 bases and J by 4 bases; unmatched bases: 10. The CDR3 is CASSSPAGTNYNEQFF. CDR3 DNA: TGTGCCAGCAGCTCCCCCGCCGGGACTAATTACAATGAGCAGTTCTTC.